This T cell receptor (beta chain) stems from a study of radiotherapy plus CTLA-4 blockade in lung cancer. Study-level background: Objective responses were documented in approximately 18% of patients, with disease control in around 30%.

Germline CDR1 is MNHEY and CDR2 is SVGAGI. With V trimmed by 1 base and J by 1 base, 2 bases remained unmatched. CDR3 length: 16 amino acids. It was focal radiation plus CTLA-4 blockade with ipilimumab that patients with chemo-refractory metastatic non-small-cell lung cancer received. Study-level results: Among reported predictors of response, early blood T cell clone dynamics with interferon-beta performed best. An expansion of tumor-derived TCR clones occurred in blood after radiotherapy plus ipilimumab.

Some clones are missing from TCRdb's copy, which holds only in-frame ones; the method was immunoSEQ multiplex PCR. The table records approximately 50,000 clones, around 73% of them present only once. As regards this clone: Antigen specificity is unknown.

The J gene is TRBJ2-5, the V gene TRBV6-5; 11 bases align to TRBD2. This receptor was obtained from a human donor with non-small cell lung cancer who had a complete response to radiotherapy plus ipilimumab. The sample in question was peripheral blood, obtained from a patient treated with radiotherapy plus ipilimumab. CDR3 coding DNA: TGTGCCAGCAGTTACTGGGGGACTAGCGGCCAAGAGACCCAGTACTTC. Its translation is CASSYWGTSGQETQYF.